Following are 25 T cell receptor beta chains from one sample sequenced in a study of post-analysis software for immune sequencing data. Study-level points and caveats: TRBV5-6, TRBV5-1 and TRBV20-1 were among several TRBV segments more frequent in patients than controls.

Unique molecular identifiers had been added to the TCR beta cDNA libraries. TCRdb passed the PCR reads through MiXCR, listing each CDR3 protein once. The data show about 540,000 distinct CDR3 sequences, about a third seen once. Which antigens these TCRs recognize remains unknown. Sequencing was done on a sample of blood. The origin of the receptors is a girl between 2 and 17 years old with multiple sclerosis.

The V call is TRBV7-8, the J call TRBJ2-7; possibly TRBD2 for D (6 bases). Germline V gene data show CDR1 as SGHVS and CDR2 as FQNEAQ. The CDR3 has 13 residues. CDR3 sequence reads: CTFAIGSSYEQYF. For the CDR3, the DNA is TGTACCTTCGCTATCGGGAGCTCCTACGAGCAGTACTTC. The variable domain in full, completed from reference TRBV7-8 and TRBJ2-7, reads GAGVSQSPRYKVAKRGQDVALRCDPISGHVSLFWYQQALGQGPEFLTYFQNEAQLDKSGLPSDRFFAERPEGSVSTLKIQRTQQEDSAVYLCTFAIGSSYEQYFGPGTRLTVT.

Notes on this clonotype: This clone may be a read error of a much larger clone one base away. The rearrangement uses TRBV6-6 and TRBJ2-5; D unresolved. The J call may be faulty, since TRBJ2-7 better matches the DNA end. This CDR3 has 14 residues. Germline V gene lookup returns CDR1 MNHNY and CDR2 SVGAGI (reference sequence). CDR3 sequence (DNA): TGTGCCAGCAGAGACGTAGGCGCTAGAGACGAGCAGTACTTC. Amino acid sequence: CASRDVGARDEQYF.

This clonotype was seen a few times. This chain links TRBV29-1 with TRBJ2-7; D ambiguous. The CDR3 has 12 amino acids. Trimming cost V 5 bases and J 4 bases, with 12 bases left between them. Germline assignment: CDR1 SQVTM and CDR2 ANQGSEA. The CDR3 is CSVSERRYEQYF. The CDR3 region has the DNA TGCAGCGTTTCCGAGAGGCGGTACGAGCAGTACTTC.

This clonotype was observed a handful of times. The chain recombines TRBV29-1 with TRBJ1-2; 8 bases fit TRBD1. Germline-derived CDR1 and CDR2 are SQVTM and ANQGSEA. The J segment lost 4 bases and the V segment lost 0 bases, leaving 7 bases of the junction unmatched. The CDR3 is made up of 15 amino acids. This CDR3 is CSVEDQGDRGYGYTF. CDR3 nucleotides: TGCAGCGTTGAAGATCAGGGAGACAGGGGCTATGGCTACACCTTC.

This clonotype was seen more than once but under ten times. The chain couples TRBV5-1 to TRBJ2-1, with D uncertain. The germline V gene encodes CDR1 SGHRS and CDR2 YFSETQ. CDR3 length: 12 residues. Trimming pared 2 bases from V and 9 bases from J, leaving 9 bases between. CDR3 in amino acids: CASSLLSGEQFF. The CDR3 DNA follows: TGCGCCAGCAGCTTATTGTCGGGTGAGCAGTTCTTC.

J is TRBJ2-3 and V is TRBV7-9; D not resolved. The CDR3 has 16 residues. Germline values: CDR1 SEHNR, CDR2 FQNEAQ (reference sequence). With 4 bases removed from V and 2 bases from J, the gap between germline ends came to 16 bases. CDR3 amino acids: CASSSYPGSHTDTQYF. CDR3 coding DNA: TGTGCCAGCAGCTCCTACCCTGGGTCACACACAGATACGCAGTATTTT.

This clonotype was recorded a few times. The CDR3 is CASSLAPRTGINNEQFF. The CDR3 DNA reads TGTGCCAGCAGCTTAGCCCCGAGGACAGGGATCAACAATGAGCAGTTCTTC. This chain joins TRBV7-2 and TRBJ2-1; TRBD1 matches 8 bases. The CDR3 extends over 17 amino acids. The ends lost 0 bases at V and 5 bases at J; junction bases unmatched: 9. The V gene's germline CDR1 is SGHTA and CDR2 FQGNSA.

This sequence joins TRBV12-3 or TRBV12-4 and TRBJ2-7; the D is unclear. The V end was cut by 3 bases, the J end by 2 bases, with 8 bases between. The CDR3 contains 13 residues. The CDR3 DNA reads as TGTGCCAGCAGTTTTACCGATACCTACGAGCAGTACTTC. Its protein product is CASSFTDTYEQYF.

This chain's CDR3 is CASRDTGWDGYTF. CDR3 nucleotides: TGTGCCAGCAGGGATACAGGGTGGGATGGCTACACCTTC. The chain recombines TRBV12-3 or TRBV12-4 with TRBJ1-2; possible D gene TRBD1, 6 bases. Between the trimmed V and J ends, which lost 6 bases and 6 bases, there was a span of 14 bases. This CDR3 is built from 13 residues.

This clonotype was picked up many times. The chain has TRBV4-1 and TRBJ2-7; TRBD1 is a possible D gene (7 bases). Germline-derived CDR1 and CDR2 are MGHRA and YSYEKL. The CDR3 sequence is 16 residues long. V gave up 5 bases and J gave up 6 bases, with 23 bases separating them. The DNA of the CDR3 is TGCGCCAGCAGCTTCCGGGTTCCGGCAGGGGGAGGCGAGCAGTACTTC. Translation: CASSFRVPAGGGEQYF.

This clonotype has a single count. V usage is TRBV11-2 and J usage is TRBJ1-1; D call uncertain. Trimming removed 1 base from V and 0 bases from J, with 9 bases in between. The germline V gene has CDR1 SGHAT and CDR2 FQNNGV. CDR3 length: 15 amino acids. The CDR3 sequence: CASSLGNNMNTEAFF. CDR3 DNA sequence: TGTGCCAGCAGCTTAGGCAATAATATGAACACTGAAGCTTTCTTT.

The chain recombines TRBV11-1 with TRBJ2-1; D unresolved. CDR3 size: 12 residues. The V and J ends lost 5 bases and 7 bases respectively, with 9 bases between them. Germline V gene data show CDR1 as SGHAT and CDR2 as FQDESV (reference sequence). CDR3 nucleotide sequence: TGTGCCAGCAGCCTGGATCCAAATGAGCAGTTCTTC. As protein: CASSLDPNEQFF.

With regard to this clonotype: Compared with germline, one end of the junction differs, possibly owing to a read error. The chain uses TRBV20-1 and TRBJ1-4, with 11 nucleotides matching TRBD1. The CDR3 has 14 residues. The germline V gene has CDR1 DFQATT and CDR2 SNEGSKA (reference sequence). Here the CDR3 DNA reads TGCAGTGCGCCAACGGGACAGGGGGATGAAAAACGGTTTTTT. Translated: CSAPTGQGDEKRFF.

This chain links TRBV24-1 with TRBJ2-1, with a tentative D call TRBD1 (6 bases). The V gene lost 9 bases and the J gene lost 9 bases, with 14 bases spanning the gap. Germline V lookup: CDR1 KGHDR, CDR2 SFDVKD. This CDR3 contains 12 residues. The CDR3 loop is CATAQGEPEQFF. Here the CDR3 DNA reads TGTGCCACCGCACAGGGCGAGCCTGAGCAGTTCTTC.

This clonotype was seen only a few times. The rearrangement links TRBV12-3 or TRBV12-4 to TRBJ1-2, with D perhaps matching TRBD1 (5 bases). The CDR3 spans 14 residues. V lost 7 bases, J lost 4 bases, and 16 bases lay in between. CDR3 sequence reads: CASTLLGTSYGYTF. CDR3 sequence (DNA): TGTGCCAGCACCTTACTAGGGACTAGCTATGGCTACACCTTC.

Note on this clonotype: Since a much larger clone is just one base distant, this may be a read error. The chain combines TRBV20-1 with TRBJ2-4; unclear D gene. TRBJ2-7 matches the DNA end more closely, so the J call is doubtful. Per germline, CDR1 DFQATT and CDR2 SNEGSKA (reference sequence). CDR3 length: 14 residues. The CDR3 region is CGARHPTFYYEQYF. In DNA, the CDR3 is TGCGGTGCTAGGCACCCGACTTTCTACTACGAGCAGTACTTC.

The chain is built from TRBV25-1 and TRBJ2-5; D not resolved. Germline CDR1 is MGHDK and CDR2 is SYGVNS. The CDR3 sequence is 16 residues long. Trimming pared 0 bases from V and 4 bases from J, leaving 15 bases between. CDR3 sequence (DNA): TGTGCCAGCAGTGAATACGCCGGCCAAAGTCGAGAGACCCAGTACTTC. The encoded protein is CASSEYAGQSRETQYF. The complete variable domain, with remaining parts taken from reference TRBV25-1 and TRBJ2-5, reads EADIYQTPRYLVIGTGKKITLECSQTMGHDKMYWYQQDPGMELHLIHYSYGVNSTEKGDLSSESTVSRIRTEHFPLTLESARPSHTSQYLCASSEYAGQSRETQYFGPGTRLLVL.

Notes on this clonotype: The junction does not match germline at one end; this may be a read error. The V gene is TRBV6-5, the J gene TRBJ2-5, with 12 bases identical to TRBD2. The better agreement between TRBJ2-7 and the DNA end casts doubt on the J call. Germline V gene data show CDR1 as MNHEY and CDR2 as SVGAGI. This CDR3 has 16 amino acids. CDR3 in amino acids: CTSSRLGLAGTYEQYF. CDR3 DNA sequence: TGTACCAGCAGTCGCCTCGGACTAGCGGGGACCTACGAGCAGTACTTC.

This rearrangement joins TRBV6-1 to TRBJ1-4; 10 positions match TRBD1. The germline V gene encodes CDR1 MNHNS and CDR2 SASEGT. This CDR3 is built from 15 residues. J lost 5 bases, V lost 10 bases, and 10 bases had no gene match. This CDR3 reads CAILQPGQGNEKLFF. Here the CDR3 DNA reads TGTGCCATTTTACAACCGGGACAGGGGAATGAAAAACTGTTTTTT.

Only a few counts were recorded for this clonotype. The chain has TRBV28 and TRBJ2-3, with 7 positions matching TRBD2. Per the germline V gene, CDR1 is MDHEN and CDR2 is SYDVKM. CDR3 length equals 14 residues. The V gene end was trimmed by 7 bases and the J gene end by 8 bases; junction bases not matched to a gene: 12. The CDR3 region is CASMGGRPLGTQYF. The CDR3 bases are TGTGCCAGCATGGGGGGGAGGCCGTTGGGTACGCAGTATTTT.

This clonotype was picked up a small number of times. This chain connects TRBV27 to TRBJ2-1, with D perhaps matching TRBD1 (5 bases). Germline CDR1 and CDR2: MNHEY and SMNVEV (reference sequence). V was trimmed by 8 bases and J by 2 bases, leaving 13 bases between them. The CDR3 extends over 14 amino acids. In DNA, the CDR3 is TGTGCCAGCGGACCTCAGGGAACCTACAATGAGCAGTTCTTC. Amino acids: CASGPQGTYNEQFF.

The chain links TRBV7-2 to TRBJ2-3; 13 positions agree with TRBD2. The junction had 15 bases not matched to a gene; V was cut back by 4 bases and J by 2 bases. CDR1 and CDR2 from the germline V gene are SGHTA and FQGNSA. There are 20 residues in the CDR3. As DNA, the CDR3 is TGTGCCAGCAGCTCCTACGGACTAGCGGGGGCCCTCGGCGTCACAGATACGCAGTATTTT. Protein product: CASSSYGLAGALGVTDTQYF.

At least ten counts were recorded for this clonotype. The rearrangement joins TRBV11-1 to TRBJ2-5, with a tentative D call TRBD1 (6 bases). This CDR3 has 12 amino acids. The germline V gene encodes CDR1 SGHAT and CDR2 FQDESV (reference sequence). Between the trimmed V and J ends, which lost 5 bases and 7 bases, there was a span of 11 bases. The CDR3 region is CASSLQQGTQYF. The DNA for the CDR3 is TGTGCCAGCAGCCTACAACAGGGGACCCAGTACTTC.

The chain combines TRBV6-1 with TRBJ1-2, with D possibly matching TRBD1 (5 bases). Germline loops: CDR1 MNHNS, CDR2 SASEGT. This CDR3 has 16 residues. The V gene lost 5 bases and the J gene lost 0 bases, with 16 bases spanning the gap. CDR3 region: CASSWGLILANYGYTF. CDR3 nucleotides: TGTGCCAGCAGTTGGGGACTGATTTTAGCTAACTATGGCTACACCTTC.

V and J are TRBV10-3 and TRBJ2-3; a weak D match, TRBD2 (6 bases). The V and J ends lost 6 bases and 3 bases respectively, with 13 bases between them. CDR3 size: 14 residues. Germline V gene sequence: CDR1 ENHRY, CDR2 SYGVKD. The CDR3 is CAISPGTGTDTQYF. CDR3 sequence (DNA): TGTGCCATCAGCCCCGGGACTGGGACAGATACGCAGTATTTT.